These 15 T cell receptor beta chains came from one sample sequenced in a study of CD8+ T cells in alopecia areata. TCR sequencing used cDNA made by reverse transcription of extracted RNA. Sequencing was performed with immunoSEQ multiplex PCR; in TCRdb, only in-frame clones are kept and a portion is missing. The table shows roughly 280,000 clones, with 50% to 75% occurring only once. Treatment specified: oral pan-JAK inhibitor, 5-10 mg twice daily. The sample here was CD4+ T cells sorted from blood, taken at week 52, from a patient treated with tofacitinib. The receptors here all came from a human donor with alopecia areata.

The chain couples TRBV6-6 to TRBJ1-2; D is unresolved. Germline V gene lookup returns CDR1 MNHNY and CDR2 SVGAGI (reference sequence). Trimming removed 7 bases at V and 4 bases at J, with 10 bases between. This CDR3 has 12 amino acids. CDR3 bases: TGTGCCAGCATGTCCAAGACCTATGGCTACACCTTC. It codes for CASMSKTYGYTF.

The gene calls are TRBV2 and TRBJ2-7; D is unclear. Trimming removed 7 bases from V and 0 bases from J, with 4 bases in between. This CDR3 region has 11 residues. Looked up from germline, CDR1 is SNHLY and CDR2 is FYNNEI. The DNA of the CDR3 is TGTGCCAGCACTTACTCCTACGAGCAGTACTTC. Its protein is CASTYSYEQYF.

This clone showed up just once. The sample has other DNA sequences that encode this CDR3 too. In nucleotides, the CDR3 is TGTGCCTGGAGTGTATCTGGGATGAACACTGAAGCTTTCTTT. Amino acids: CAWSVSGMNTEAFF. J is TRBJ1-1 and V is TRBV30; D is unclear. V lost 0 bases and J 0 bases, leaving 8 bases between the germline ends. CDR3 length: 14 amino acids. Germline values: CDR1 GTSNPN, CDR2 SVGIG (reference sequence).

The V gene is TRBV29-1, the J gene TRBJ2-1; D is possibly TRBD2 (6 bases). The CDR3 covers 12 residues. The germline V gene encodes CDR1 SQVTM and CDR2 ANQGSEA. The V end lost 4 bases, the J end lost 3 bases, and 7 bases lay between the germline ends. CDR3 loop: CSVVGLYNEQFF. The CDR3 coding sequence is TGCAGCGTTGTGGGACTCTACAATGAGCAGTTCTTC.

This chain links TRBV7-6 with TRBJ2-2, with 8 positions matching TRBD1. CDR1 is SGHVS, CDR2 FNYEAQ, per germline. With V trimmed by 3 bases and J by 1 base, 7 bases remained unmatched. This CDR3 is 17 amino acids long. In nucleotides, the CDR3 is TGTGCCAGCAGCTTCACCCCGGGACAGGAGAACACCGGGGAGCTGTTTTTT. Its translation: CASSFTPGQENTGELFF.

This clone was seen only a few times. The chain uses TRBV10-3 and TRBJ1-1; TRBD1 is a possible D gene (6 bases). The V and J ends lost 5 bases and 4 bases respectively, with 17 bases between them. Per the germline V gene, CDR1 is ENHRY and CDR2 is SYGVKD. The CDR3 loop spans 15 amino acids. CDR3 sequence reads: CAISNWGARSTEAFF. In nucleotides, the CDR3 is TGTGCCATCAGTAATTGGGGGGCGCGGAGCACTGAAGCTTTCTTT.

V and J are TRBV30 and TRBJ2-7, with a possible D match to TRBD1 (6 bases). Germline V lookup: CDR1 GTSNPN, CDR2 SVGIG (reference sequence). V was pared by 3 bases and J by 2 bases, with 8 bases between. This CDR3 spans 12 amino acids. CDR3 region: CAWSGQTYEQYF. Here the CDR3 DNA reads TGTGCCTGGAGCGGACAGACCTACGAGCAGTACTTC. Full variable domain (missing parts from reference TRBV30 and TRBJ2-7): SQTIHQWPATLVQPVGSPLSLECTVEGTSNPNLYWYRQAAGRGLQLLFYSVGIGQISSEVPQNLSASRPQDRQFILSSKKLLLSDSGFYLCAWSGQTYEQYFGPGTRLTVT.

CDR3 residues: CASSDPFPQYF. The CDR3 DNA sequence: TGTGCCAGCAGTGACCCTTTTCCGCAGTATTTT. The rearrangement links TRBV2 to TRBJ2-3; D uncertain. The V gene's germline CDR1 is SNHLY and CDR2 FYNNEI. Trimming left V 3 bases short and J 10 bases short, with 8 bases between. The CDR3 sequence is 11 residues long. Complete variable domain (other parts from reference TRBV2 and TRBJ2-3): EPEVTQTPSHQVTQMGQEVILRCVPISNHLYFYWYRQILGQKVEFLVSFYNNEISEKSEIFDDQFSVERPDGSNFTLKIRSTKLEDSAMYFCASSDPFPQYFGPGTRLTVL.

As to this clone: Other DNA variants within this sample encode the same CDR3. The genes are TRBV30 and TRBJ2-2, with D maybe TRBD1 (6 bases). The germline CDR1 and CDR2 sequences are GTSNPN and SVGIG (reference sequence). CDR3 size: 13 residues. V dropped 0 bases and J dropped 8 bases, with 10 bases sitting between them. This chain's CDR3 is CAWSVQGTGELFF. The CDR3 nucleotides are TGTGCCTGGAGTGTACAGGGTACTGGGGAGCTGTTTTTT.

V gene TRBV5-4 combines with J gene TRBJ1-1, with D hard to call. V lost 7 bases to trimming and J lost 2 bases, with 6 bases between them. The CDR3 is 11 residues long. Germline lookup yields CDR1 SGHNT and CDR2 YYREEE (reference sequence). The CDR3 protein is CASSINTEAFF. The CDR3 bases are TGTGCCAGCTCTATAAACACTGAAGCTTTCTTT.

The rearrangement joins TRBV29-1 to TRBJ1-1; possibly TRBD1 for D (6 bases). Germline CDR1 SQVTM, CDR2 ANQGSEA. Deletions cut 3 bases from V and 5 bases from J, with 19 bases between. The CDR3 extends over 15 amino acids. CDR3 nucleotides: TGCAGCGTTGACCGACCCACAGGGTGGGAAACTGAAGCTTTCTTT. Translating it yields CSVDRPTGWETEAFF.

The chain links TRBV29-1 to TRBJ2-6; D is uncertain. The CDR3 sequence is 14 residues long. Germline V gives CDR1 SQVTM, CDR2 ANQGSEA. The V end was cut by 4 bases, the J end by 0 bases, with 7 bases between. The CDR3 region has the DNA TGCAGCGTTGGCTTGAACTCTGGGGCCAACGTCCTGACTTTC. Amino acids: CSVGLNSGANVLTF.

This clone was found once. The CDR3 region is CASSEYWGSYNEQFF. CDR3 DNA: TGTGCCAGCAGTGAATACTGGGGCTCCTACAATGAGCAGTTCTTC. The genes are TRBV6-1 and TRBJ2-1; no clear D gene. Trimming left V 2 bases short and J 0 bases short, with 8 bases between. Germline values: CDR1 MNHNS, CDR2 SASEGT. The CDR3 runs to 15 residues.

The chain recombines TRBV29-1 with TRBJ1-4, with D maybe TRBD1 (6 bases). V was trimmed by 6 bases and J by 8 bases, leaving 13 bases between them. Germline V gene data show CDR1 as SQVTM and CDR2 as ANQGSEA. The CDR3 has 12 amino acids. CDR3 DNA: TGCAGCGTGGGAACAGGGATGGAAAAACTGTTTTTT. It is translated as CSVGTGMEKLFF. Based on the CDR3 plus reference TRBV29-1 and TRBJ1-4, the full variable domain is SAVISQKPSRDICQRGTSLTIQCQVDSQVTMMFWYRQQPGQSLTLIATANQGSEATYESGFVIDKFPISRPNLTFSTLTVSNMSPEDSSIYLCSVGTGMEKLFFGSGTQLSVL.

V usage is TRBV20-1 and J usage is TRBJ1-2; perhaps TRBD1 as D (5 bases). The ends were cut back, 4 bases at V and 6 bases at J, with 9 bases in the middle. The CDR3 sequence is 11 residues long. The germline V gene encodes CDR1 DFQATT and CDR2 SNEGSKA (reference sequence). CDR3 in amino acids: CSATTGDGYTF. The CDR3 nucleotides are TGCAGTGCTACTACAGGAGATGGCTACACCTTC.